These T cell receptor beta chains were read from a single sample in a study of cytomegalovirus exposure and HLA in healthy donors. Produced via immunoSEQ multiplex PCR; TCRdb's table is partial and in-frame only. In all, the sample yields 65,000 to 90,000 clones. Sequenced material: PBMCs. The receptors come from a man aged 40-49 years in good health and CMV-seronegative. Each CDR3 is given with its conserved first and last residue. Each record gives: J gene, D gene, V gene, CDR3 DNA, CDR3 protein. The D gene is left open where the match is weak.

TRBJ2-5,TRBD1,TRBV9,TGTGCCAGCAGCCCCCCACCGGGACAGGCACAAGAGACCCAGTACTTC,CASSPPPGQAQETQYF
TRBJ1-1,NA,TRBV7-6,TGTGCCAGCAGCCCCGGGGCTGAAGCTTTCTTT,CASSPGAEAFF
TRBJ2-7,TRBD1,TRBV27,TGTGCCAGCAGTTTAACCTGGGACAGTACCTACGAGCAGTACTTC,CASSLTWDSTYEQYF
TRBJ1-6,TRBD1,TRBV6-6,TGTGCCAGCTGGGACAGGGACAGGGACAATTCACCCCTCCACTTT,CASWDRDRDNSPLHF
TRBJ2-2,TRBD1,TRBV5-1,TGCGCCAGCAGCCATAAAACGCTAGGGGGCCGAAACACCGGGGAGCTGTTTTTT,CASSHKTLGGRNTGELFF
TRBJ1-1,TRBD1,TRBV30,TGTGCCTGGAAACGACAGGGGATGAACACTGAAGCTTTCTTT,CAWKRQGMNTEAFF
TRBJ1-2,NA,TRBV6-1,TGTGCCAGCAGTGAAAGGAGCAGGGGTCCATCCTTTAACTATGGCTACACCTTC,CASSERSRGPSFNYGYTF
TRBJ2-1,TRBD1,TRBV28,TGTGCCAGCAGGGGGACAGGGGTTGTGAATGAGCAGTTCTTC,CASRGTGVVNEQFF
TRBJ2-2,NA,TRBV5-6,TGTGCCAGCAGCTTGGAGAGCAGGGTAACCGGGGAGCTGTTTTTT,CASSLESRVTGELFF
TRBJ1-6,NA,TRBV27,TGTGCCAGCAGTCACGGGCGTAGGGGTTCACCCCTCCACTTT,CASSHGRRGSPLHF
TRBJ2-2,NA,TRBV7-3,TGTGCCAGCAGCTTAACTCGGGAGATTGCGAACACCGGGGAGCTGTTTTTT,CASSLTREIANTGELFF
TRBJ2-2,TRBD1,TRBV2,TGTGCCAGCAGCTGGGACAGCTACACCGGGGAGCTGTTTTTT,CASSWDSYTGELFF
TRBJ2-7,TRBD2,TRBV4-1,TGCGCCACCAGCCAAGACCCATATCTCGCGCGGGGGGGATCCTACGAGCAGTACTTC,CATSQDPYLARGGSYEQYF
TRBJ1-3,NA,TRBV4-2,TGTGCCAGCAGCCAAGGGGCAGGGATCGGAAACACCATATATTTT,CASSQGAGIGNTIYF
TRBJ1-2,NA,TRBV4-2,TGTGCCAGCAGCCAAGATGGTCGACAGGCTTCTAACTATGGCTACACCTTC,CASSQDGRQASNYGYTF
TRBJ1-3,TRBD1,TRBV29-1,TGCAGCGGACAGGGCTCTGGAAACACCATATATTTT,CSGQGSGNTIYF
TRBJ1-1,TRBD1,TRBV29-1,TGCAGCGTTGGGGGAACCCGGACAGGGGCGGGGGTGACTGAAGCTTTCTTT,CSVGGTRTGAGVTEAFF
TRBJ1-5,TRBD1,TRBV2,TGTGCCAGCATGGGGACAGGCCGCAATCAGCCCCAGCATTTT,CASMGTGRNQPQHF